The TCR beta chain under discussion was sequenced for a study of beta chain features in type 1 diabetes. General study points: Individuals with type 1 diabetes displayed fewer insertions and more deletions at VDJ junctions. Type 1 diabetes patients showed a moderate but significant shortening of TCRB CDR3s in all four CD4+ subsets. Within the patient group, naive, central memory and Treg TCRB repertoires appeared more similar to each other than within healthy donors.

Turning to this clone: The antigen is unknown. A junction boundary mismatches the germline segment, possibly from a read error.

Investigators reverse transcribed all isolated RNA, so they sequenced expressed TCRB transcripts. Some clones are missing from TCRdb's copy, which holds only in-frame ones; the method was immunoSEQ multiplex PCR. The sample contains about 230,000 clones, approximately 16% of which appear only once. The germline CDR1 and CDR2 sequences are SSHAT and FNYEAQ (reference sequence). The CDR3 length is 13 residues. The rearrangement joins TRBV7-7 to TRBJ2-3; D ambiguous. This clonotype was obtained from a man aged 30-40 years with type 1 diabetes. Sequenced input: naive CD4+ T cells from blood. The CDR3 DNA sequence: TGTGCTAGCAGCTTTCAGGACACAGATACGCAGTATTTT. Translating it yields CASSFQDTDTQYF.